The clone carrying this TCR beta chain was detected only a few times. Its specificity is unknown. Through Arm-PCR of CDR3 regions and iRepertoire HTBI primers, TCR beta libraries were built. MiXCR, run by TCRdb on the multiplex PCR reads, gives a single entry per CDR3 protein. This table has 620,000 or so distinct CDR3 sequences, less than 20% appearing once. The time point denotes: newly diagnosed GD, antithyroid drugs for less than 3 months. With RNA extracted from PBMCs as input, the TCR library was made. The entry originates in a study of regulatory T cells in long-lasting Graves disease. Study-wide points: Patients with persistent disease showed a bias toward TRBV28, TRBJ1-2 and TRBJ2-5.

J lost 4 bases, V lost 8 bases, and 12 bases had no gene match. Germline lookup yields CDR1 MNHNS and CDR2 SASEGT. This CDR3 is built from 15 residues. These same records also appear under a second study, on T cells in Graves' hyperthyroidism and ophthalmopathy. From that report: First-round RT-PCR targeting the TCR CDR3 was performed with the HTBI primer set.

This chain uses TRBV6-1 with TRBJ2-5; TRBD2 agrees at 8 bases. The receptor was derived from a woman in her twenties or thirties with Graves disease. The material sequenced was peripheral blood mononuclear cells (PBMCs), taken at new diagnosis, from a patient treated with antithyroid drugs. The DNA of the CDR3 is TGTGCCAGCCAATCCGGGGGGGGAAGGCTAGAGACCCAGTACTTC. Its protein product is CASQSGGGRLETQYF.